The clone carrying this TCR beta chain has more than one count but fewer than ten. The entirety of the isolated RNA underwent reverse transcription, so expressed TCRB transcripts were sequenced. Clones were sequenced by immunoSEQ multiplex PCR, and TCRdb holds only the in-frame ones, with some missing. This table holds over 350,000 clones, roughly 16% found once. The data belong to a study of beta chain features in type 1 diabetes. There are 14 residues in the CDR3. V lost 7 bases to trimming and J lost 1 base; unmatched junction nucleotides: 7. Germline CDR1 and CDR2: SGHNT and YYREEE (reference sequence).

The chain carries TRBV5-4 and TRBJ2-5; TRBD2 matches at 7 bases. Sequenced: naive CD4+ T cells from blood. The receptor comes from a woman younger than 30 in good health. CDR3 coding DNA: TGTGCCAGCCTCACAGCGGGGTCCCAAGAGACCCAGTACTTC. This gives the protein CASLTAGSQETQYF.